What follows are 16 T cell receptor beta chains derived from one specimen sequenced in a study of blood T cells in healthy people across ages. Next came a second PCR, run for about 6 to 12 cycles, which used a sample-barcoded 5' primer along with a J-beta primer mix. Via MiXCR, TCRdb re-called the 5' RACE reads, giving one row per CDR3 protein. The sample has 1.5 million to 2 million distinct CDR3 sequences, 49% seen once. Sequencing was performed on blood. The receptors were sampled from a woman in her thirties or forties in good health.

The chain carries TRBV6-5 and TRBJ2-2, with D unresolved. V lost 7 bases and J 0 bases, leaving 12 bases between the germline ends. Germline V gene data show CDR1 as MNHEY and CDR2 as SVGAGI. The CDR3 sequence is 15 residues long. The chain's CDR3 is CASMLVDANTGELFF. CDR3 nucleotides: TGTGCCAGCATGTTGGTGGACGCGAACACCGGGGAGCTGTTTTTT.

Points on this clonotype: The junction differs from germline at one of its ends, possibly a read error. The chain joins TRBV5-1 to TRBJ1-6, with 8 positions matching TRBD1. CDR3 size: 15 residues. Germline values: CDR1 SGHRS, CDR2 YFSETQ. Here the CDR3 reads CASSLEGRGHSPPHF. The CDR3 bases are TGCGCCAGCAGCTTGGAGGGCAGGGGGCATTCCCCCCCCCACTTT.

The CDR3 DNA follows: TGCAGTGCTCTGACTAGCGGGGGTCTCGGGACCCAGTACTTC. The encoded protein is CSALTSGGLGTQYF. V usage is TRBV20-1 and J usage is TRBJ2-7; 12 bases are a match to TRBD2. The J call is in doubt because the DNA end fits TRBJ2-5 better. From germline, CDR1 is DFQATT and CDR2 SNEGSKA (reference sequence). CDR3 length equals 14 residues.

The chain is built from TRBV5-1 and TRBJ2-1, with D unclear. Germline loops: CDR1 SGHRS, CDR2 YFSETQ. CDR3 size: 13 residues. V lost 6 bases and J 4 bases, leaving 11 bases between the germline ends. The CDR3 reads CASINPGYNEQFF. The CDR3 coding sequence is TGCGCCAGCATCAATCCAGGTTACAATGAGCAGTTCTTC.

This chain uses TRBV5-4 with TRBJ1-2; no clear D. This CDR3 is built from 13 residues. Germline CDR1 is SGHNT and CDR2 is YYREEE (reference sequence). Trimming pared 4 bases from V and 5 bases from J, leaving 12 bases between. CDR3 loop: CASSPSTDYGYTF. The CDR3 DNA sequence: TGTGCCAGCAGCCCCTCGACGGATTATGGCTACACCTTC.

The J gene is TRBJ1-1, the V gene TRBV20-1; a possible D gene is TRBD1 (5 bases). V lost 6 bases to trimming and J lost 5 bases, with 10 bases between them. CDR3 length: 11 amino acids. Germline assignment: CDR1 DFQATT and CDR2 SNEGSKA (reference sequence). CDR3 DNA sequence: TGCAGTGCGTTTTCAGGGACTGAAGCTTTCTTT. As protein: CSAFSGTEAFF.

This clonotype was seen a few times. This sequence joins TRBV20-1 and TRBJ1-1; a possible D gene is TRBD1 (5 bases). This CDR3 has 12 amino acids. The germline CDR1 and CDR2 sequences are DFQATT and SNEGSKA (reference sequence). Between the trimmed V and J ends, which lost 7 bases and 1 base, there was a span of 10 bases. The CDR3 DNA reads TGCAGTGTCAGTGGGGGGAACACTGAAGCTTTCTTT. This gives the protein CSVSGGNTEAFF.

This clonotype appeared a few times. The V and J genes are TRBV5-1 and TRBJ1-4, with 7 positions matching TRBD1. CDR1 is SGHRS, CDR2 YFSETQ, per germline. V was clipped by 3 bases and J by 6 bases; unmatched bases: 5. This CDR3 has 14 residues. CDR3 region: CASSSDREYEKLFF. DNA for the CDR3: TGCGCCAGCAGCTCCGACAGGGAATATGAAAAACTGTTTTTT.

Only one count was recorded for this clonotype. The V gene is TRBV7-6, the J gene TRBJ2-1; D ambiguous. Germline CDR1 is SGHVS and CDR2 is FNYEAQ. The CDR3 sequence is 15 residues long. V was shortened by 5 bases and J by 2 bases, with 13 bases between the two germline ends. CDR3 amino acids: CASSRDKAPYNEQFF. In DNA, the CDR3 is TGTGCCAGCAGCCGCGATAAAGCGCCCTACAATGAGCAGTTCTTC.

This clonotype was observed a handful of times. The genes are TRBV28 and TRBJ2-1; 12 bases map to TRBD2. Germline V gene lookup returns CDR1 MDHEN and CDR2 SYDVKM. The V segment lost 6 bases and the J segment 4 bases; nucleotides outside the gene matches: 4. The CDR3 runs 15 residues. In nucleotides, the CDR3 is TGTGCCAGCAGAACCGGGACTAGCGGGTACAATGAGCAGTTCTTC. Amino acid sequence: CASRTGTSGYNEQFF. The variable domain in full, completed from reference TRBV28 and TRBJ2-1, reads DVKVTQSSRYLVKRTGEKVFLECVQDMDHENMFWYRQDPGLGLRLIYFSYDVKMKEKGDIPEGYSVSREKKERFSLILESASTNQTSMYLCASRTGTSGYNEQFFGPGTRLTVL.

The V call is TRBV13, the J call TRBJ2-1; possibly TRBD1 or TRBD2 for D (5 bases each). Germline values: CDR1 PRHDT, CDR2 FYEKMQ (reference sequence). CDR3 length: 12 residues. Trimming pared 4 bases from V and 9 bases from J, leaving 10 bases between. The DNA for the CDR3 is TGTGCCAGCAGCTGGGACCCGAGTGAGCAGTTCTTC. This gives the protein CASSWDPSEQFF.

The chain joins TRBV6-2 or TRBV6-3 to TRBJ1-1; D is possibly TRBD1 (5 bases). The CDR3 loop spans 13 amino acids. The V gene lost 6 bases and the J gene lost 3 bases, with 11 bases spanning the gap. Per germline, CDR1 MNHEY and CDR2 SVGEGT. The CDR3: CASRWDFDTEAFF. CDR3 bases: TGTGCCAGCAGGTGGGACTTCGACACTGAAGCTTTCTTT.

The genes are TRBV2 and TRBJ2-3; 7 bases map to TRBD1. With V trimmed by 8 bases and J by 2 bases, 7 bases remained unmatched. This CDR3 contains 14 residues. Germline CDR1 reads SNHLY; CDR2 reads FYNNEI. The DNA for the CDR3 is TGTGCCAGCGCCGGGACAGTGTACACAGATACGCAGTATTTT. It specifies CASAGTVYTDTQYF.

This chain joins TRBV5-1 and TRBJ2-7; D gene ambiguous. The DNA end favors TRBJ2-5, so the J call may be wrong. The germline V gene encodes CDR1 SGHRS and CDR2 YFSETQ. This CDR3 has 15 amino acids. The DNA of the CDR3 is TGCGCCAGCAGCTTGAGAGTAGGTCCAAAAGAGACCCAGTACTTC. Its translation is CASSLRVGPKETQYF.

This clonotype was counted between two and nine times. The chain links TRBV4-3 to TRBJ1-4, with TRBD1 identical over 9 bases. Germline V gene data show CDR1 as LGHNA and CDR2 as YSLEER. J lost 8 bases, V lost 5 bases, and 6 bases had no gene match. The CDR3 has 14 amino acids. CDR3 residues: CASSRQGEGEKLFF. CDR3 bases: TGCGCCAGCAGCAGACAGGGGGAGGGAGAAAAACTGTTTTTT.

V usage is TRBV29-1 and J usage is TRBJ1-1; D perhaps matches TRBD1 (5 bases). Germline assignment: CDR1 SQVTM and CDR2 ANQGSEA. The CDR3 spans 13 residues. Trimming left V 3 bases short and J 11 bases short, with 19 bases between. CDR3 in amino acids: CSVDLNRQGEAFF. Here the CDR3 DNA reads TGCAGCGTTGACCTTAATCGGCAGGGTGAGGCTTTCTTT.